The 21 T cell receptor beta chains below come from one sample, sequenced in a study of technical replicates of blood from four donors. Data came from immunoSEQ multiplex PCR; TCRdb stores just in-frame clones and leaves some out. The sample lists some 82,000 clones; approximately 94% were seen once. The specimen sequenced was T cells isolated from PBMCs. The receptor set was obtained from a human donor in good health.

V usage is TRBV7-9 and J usage is TRBJ2-1; the match to TRBD1 covers 8 bases. There are 15 residues in the CDR3. V shed 3 bases, J shed 4 bases, and the junction held 5 bases outside the gene matches. CDR1 is SEHNR and CDR2 is FQNEAQ in the germline V gene (reference sequence). Written as DNA, the CDR3 is TGTGCCAGCAGCTTCCGGGACAGGACTTACAATGAGCAGTTCTTC. It codes for CASSFRDRTYNEQFF.

The chain uses TRBV19 and TRBJ2-3, with TRBD1 as a possible D gene (6 bases). Germline V gene sequence: CDR1 LNHDA, CDR2 SQIVND (reference sequence). V dropped 10 bases and J dropped 5 bases, with 16 bases sitting between them. This CDR3 comprises 13 residues. The CDR3 DNA is TGTGCCACCTCCCCAGGGGCCCTAGATACGCAGTATTTT. Residues: CATSPGALDTQYF. Filled out from reference TRBV19 and TRBJ2-3, the complete variable domain reads DGGITQSPKYLFRKEGQNVTLSCEQNLNHDAMYWYRQDPGQGLRLIYYSQIVNDFQKGDIAEGYSVSREKKESFPLTVTSAQKNPTAFYLCATSPGALDTQYFGPGTRLTVL.

This clone was recorded only once. The rearrangement links TRBV7-9 to TRBJ2-7, with D possibly being TRBD2 (5 bases). Germline CDR1 reads SEHNR; CDR2 reads FQNEAQ (reference sequence). The CDR3 spans 14 residues. With 0 bases removed from V and 3 bases from J, the gap between germline ends came to 9 bases. The CDR3 nucleotides read TGTGCCAGCAGCTTAGCGGGAGCTTACTACGAGCAGTACTTC. As protein: CASSLAGAYYEQYF.

The chain combines TRBV28 with TRBJ1-2; 9 positions match TRBD1. Trimming at V came to 6 bases and at J to 6 bases, leaving 11 bases not matched to a gene. This CDR3 is built from 15 residues. The V gene's germline CDR1 is MDHEN and CDR2 SYDVKM. This CDR3 reads CASSLRDRVVDGYTF. The CDR3 region has the DNA TGTGCCAGCAGCCTCCGGGACAGGGTCGTCGATGGCTACACCTTC.

The rearrangement joins TRBV6-5 to TRBJ1-3; no reliable D call. This CDR3 contains 16 residues. Germline loops: CDR1 MNHEY, CDR2 SVGAGI. Trimming took 0 bases from V and 0 from J, leaving 9 bases between them. CDR3 loop: CASSYSASHSGNTIYF. The CDR3 region has the DNA TGTGCCAGCAGTTACTCAGCGTCTCACTCTGGAAACACCATATATTTT.

The CDR3 spells CASSLGGGRDNEQFF. As DNA, the CDR3 is TGCGCCAGCAGCTTGGGAGGGGGCAGGGACAATGAGCAGTTCTTC. The chain recombines TRBV5-1 with TRBJ2-1; TRBD1 agrees at 7 bases. V lost 0 bases and J lost 5; bases outside the gene matches: 5. The V gene's germline CDR1 is SGHRS and CDR2 YFSETQ. This CDR3 spans 15 amino acids.

This clone was seen only once. The V gene is TRBV18, the J gene TRBJ2-6; maybe TRBD2 (5 bases). V was clipped by 3 bases and J by 2 bases, with 14 bases between them. CDR1 is KGHSH and CDR2 is LQKENI in the germline V gene. This CDR3 spans 17 amino acids. The CDR3 nucleotides are TGTGCCAGCTCACCTACGAAGAGCGGAACTGGGGCCAACGTCCTGACTTTC. Protein sequence: CASSPTKSGTGANVLTF.

As DNA, the CDR3 is TGCGCCAGCAGTGAGGGGGGACAGGGGGAATATTGGACTGAAGCTTTCTTT. Its protein is CASSEGGQGEYWTEAFF. The chain recombines TRBV10-1 with TRBJ1-1; 11 nucleotides agree with TRBD1. The CDR3 sequence is 17 residues long. CDR1 is WNHNN, CDR2 SYGVQD, per germline (reference sequence). After removal of 2 bases from V and 5 bases from J, the junction contained 10 bases not matched to a gene.

The chain has TRBV19 and TRBJ2-1; D not certain. CDR3 length: 14 residues. The V end was cut by 1 base, the J end by 6 bases, with 10 bases between. The V gene's germline CDR1 is LNHDA and CDR2 SQIVND (reference sequence). CDR3 sequence: CASSIGEVGNEQFF. The CDR3 DNA sequence: TGTGCCAGTAGTATAGGAGAGGTCGGCAATGAGCAGTTCTTC. The full variable domain, rest sourced from reference TRBV19 and TRBJ2-1, is DGGITQSPKYLFRKEGQNVTLSCEQNLNHDAMYWYRQDPGQGLRLIYYSQIVNDFQKGDIAEGYSVSREKKESFPLTVTSAQKNPTAFYLCASSIGEVGNEQFFGPGTRLTVL.

The chain links TRBV19 to TRBJ1-2; D gene ambiguous. V shed 7 bases and J shed 3 bases, with 24 bases lying between them. The CDR3 runs to 17 residues. Germline V lookup: CDR1 LNHDA, CDR2 SQIVND (reference sequence). The CDR3 coding sequence is TGTGCCAGTAACCCGGGTTACAAGGGAGGAGGACACTATGGCTACACCTTC. This gives the protein CASNPGYKGGGHYGYTF.

The chain joins TRBV27 to TRBJ1-2; unclear D gene. Germline-derived CDR1 and CDR2 are MNHEY and SMNVEV (reference sequence). This CDR3 spans 13 amino acids. The germline V and J ends were trimmed by 7 bases and 8 bases, with 17 bases remaining between them. CDR3 protein: CASTELPGGGYTF. CDR3 DNA sequence: TGTGCCAGCACCGAACTCCCAGGAGGAGGCTACACCTTC.

The rearrangement links TRBV5-1 to TRBJ2-1; 10 nucleotides line up with TRBD2. The CDR3 has 16 amino acids. Trimming at V came to 5 bases and at J to 2 bases, leaving 7 bases not matched to a gene. CDR1 SGHRS and CDR2 YFSETQ come from the germline V gene. For the CDR3, the DNA is TGCGCCAGCAGTTTCTCTAGCGGGAGCCCCTACAATGAGCAGTTCTTC. Translation: CASSFSSGSPYNEQFF. Variable domain in full (rest from reference TRBV5-1 and TRBJ2-1): KAGVTQTPRYLIKTRGQQVTLSCSPISGHRSVSWYQQTPGQGLQFLFEYFSETQRNKGNFPGRFSGRQFSNSRSEMNVSTLELGDSALYLCASSFSSGSPYNEQFFGPGTRLTVL.

The genes are TRBV9 and TRBJ1-1; TRBD1 might be the D (6 bases). The V end lost 4 bases, the J end lost 8 bases, and 12 bases lay between the germline ends. The germline V gene encodes CDR1 SGDLS and CDR2 YYNGEE. CDR3 length: 12 amino acids. CDR3 nucleotide sequence: TGTGCCAGCAGCCCGGGACAAAGGGAAGCTTTCTTT. Protein product: CASSPGQREAFF.

This sequence joins TRBV5-1 and TRBJ1-2; TRBD1 might be the D (5 bases). V lost 4 bases and J 8 bases, leaving 15 bases between the germline ends. The CDR3 consists of 13 residues. CDR1 SGHRS and CDR2 YFSETQ come from the germline V gene. The CDR3 DNA reads as TGCGCCAGCAGCGCGTCGGGGGAAAACGGCTACACCTTC. Translated: CASSASGENGYTF.

This chain links TRBV4-3 with TRBJ2-5, with TRBD2 matching over 7 bases. This CDR3 is built from 15 residues. J gave up 5 bases and V 1 base, and 7 bases lay outside the gene matches. Per germline, CDR1 LGHNA and CDR2 YSLEER. For the CDR3, the DNA is TGCGCCAGCAGCCAAGGTCTAGCGGCCGGGGAGACCCAGTACTTC. It specifies CASSQGLAAGETQYF.

The chain employs TRBV11-3 and TRBJ1-4; D perhaps matches TRBD1 (6 bases). From germline, CDR1 is SGHNT and CDR2 YENEEA. The CDR3 is 15 amino acids. Trimming shortened V by 7 bases and J by 5 bases, and 17 bases separated the two germline ends. The CDR3 loop reads CASKNGPGQNEKLFF. CDR3 DNA: TGTGCCAGCAAAAACGGACCGGGACAAAATGAAAAACTGTTTTTT.

This clone has only one observation. The chain has TRBV4-1 and TRBJ2-1; 8 nucleotides match TRBD2. The trim removed 1 base at V and 2 bases at J, leaving 1 base unmatched. The CDR3 is 15 amino acids. The germline gives CDR1 MGHRA, CDR2 YSYEKL. The CDR3 loop is CASSQAGGPYNEQFF. Here the CDR3 DNA reads TGCGCCAGCAGCCAAGCGGGAGGGCCCTACAATGAGCAGTTCTTC.

This chain joins TRBV7-2 and TRBJ2-3; 9 bases align to TRBD2. The CDR3 length is 16 residues. J was trimmed by 4 bases and V by 0 bases; bases with no gene match: 5. CDR1 is SGHTA and CDR2 is FQGNSA in the germline V gene. This CDR3 reads CASSLASGGSPDTQYF. CDR3 nucleotides: TGTGCCAGCAGCTTAGCCAGCGGGGGGAGCCCAGATACGCAGTATTTT.

The chain has TRBV7-9 and TRBJ1-1; no clear D. The germline CDR1 and CDR2 sequences are SEHNR and FQNEAQ (reference sequence). V was clipped by 2 bases and J by 0 bases, with 7 bases between them. CDR3 length: 14 amino acids. Here the CDR3 reads CASSLPSVNTEAFF. In DNA, the CDR3 is TGTGCCAGCAGCTTACCATCGGTGAACACTGAAGCTTTCTTT.

CDR3 loop: CASSRSQGWGNTIYF. The CDR3 DNA reads TGCGCCAGCAGCCGATCACAGGGGTGGGGAAACACCATATATTTT. The chain recombines TRBV4-1 with TRBJ1-3; TRBD1 matches at 7 bases. The CDR3 loop spans 15 amino acids. V lost 4 bases, J lost 4 bases, and 7 bases stayed unmatched. The germline gives CDR1 MGHRA, CDR2 YSYEKL.

CDR3 nucleotides: TGTGCCAGTGGGGAACTAGCGGGAGTAAATGAGCAGTTCTTC. Translated: CASGELAGVNEQFF. The chain couples TRBV19 to TRBJ2-1, with TRBD2 matching 11 bases. CDR1 and CDR2 (germline): LNHDA, SQIVND (reference sequence). Trimming removed 8 bases from V and 7 bases from J; junction bases left unmatched: 7. The CDR3 extends over 14 amino acids.